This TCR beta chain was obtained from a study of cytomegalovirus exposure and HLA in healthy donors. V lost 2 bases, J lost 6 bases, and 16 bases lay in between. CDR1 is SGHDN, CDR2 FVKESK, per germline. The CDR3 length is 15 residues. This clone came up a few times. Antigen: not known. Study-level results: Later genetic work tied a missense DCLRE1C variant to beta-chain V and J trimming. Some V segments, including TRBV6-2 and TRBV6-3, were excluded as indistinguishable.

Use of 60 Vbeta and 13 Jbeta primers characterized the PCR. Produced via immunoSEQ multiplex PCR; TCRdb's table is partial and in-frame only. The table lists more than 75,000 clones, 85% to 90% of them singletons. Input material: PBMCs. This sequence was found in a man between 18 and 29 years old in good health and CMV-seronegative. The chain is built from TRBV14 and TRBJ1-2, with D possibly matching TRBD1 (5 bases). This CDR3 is CASSQTSRVLNGYTF. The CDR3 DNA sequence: TGTGCCAGCAGCCAAACCAGCAGGGTACTGAATGGCTACACCTTC. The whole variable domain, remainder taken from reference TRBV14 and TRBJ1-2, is EAGVTQFPSHSVIEKGQTVTLRCDPISGHDNLYWYRRVMGKEIKFLLHFVKESKQDESGMPNNRFLAERTGGTYSTLKVQPAELEDSGVYFCASSQTSRVLNGYTFGSGTRLTVV.